This T cell receptor (beta chain) was captured in a study of molecular identifiers for immune sequencing clone quantification. Points from the study as a whole: Jurkat TCR RNA spiked in from one cell reportedly remained identifiable amid around 1 million naive cells. For highly expanded clones, sizes could be underestimated when identical TCR molecules share a barcode.

Ten or more counts support this clonotype. What it binds is unknown. This CDR3 region has 17 residues. The J segment lost 3 bases and the V segment lost 4 bases, leaving 15 bases of the junction unmatched. Germline CDR1 and CDR2: ENHRY and SYGVKD. From the PCR reads, TCRdb called clonotypes with MiXCR, one entry per CDR3 protein. The sample has 40,000 to 45,000 distinct CDR3 sequences; about 18% are singletons. Sequencing used naive CD8+ T cells from blood, with Jurkat cell RNA spiked in. Subset: FACS-sorted CD8+CD4-CCR7+CD45RA+ naive T cells. This chain connects TRBV10-3 to TRBJ2-7; 7 nucleotides align to TRBD1. The sequence derives from a human donor in good health. Some libraries in this study had Jurkat cell RNA spiked in. The CDR3 region is CAISGGTDSPDHYEQYF. DNA for the CDR3: TGTGCCATCAGTGGGGGGACAGACTCGCCGGATCACTACGAGCAGTACTTC.